This is a list of T cell receptor beta chains from one sample in a study of shared clonotypes between healthy human individuals. The protocol was immunoSEQ multiplex PCR, while the TCRdb copy is restricted to in-frame clones and leaves out a portion. The sample has about 2 million clones, 85% to 95% seen once. The sample taken for sequencing was naive CD4+ T cells sorted from blood. The origin of the receptors is a man younger than 35 in good health. CDR3s include the opening cysteine and the closing phenylalanine or tryptophan. D genes are given only for firm matches. Clone sizes are given selectively: once, few, many, or a class where the clone is expanded.

size	V	J	length	D	CDR3	DNA
.	TRBV29-1	TRBJ1-2	13	TRBD1	CSIRDRGGGGYTF	TGCAGCATCCGGGACAGGGGAGGAGGTGGCTACACCTTC
.	TRBV6-5	TRBJ2-1	15	TRBD2	CASRSGGSGGHEQFF	TGTGCCAGCAGGTCCGGAGGTAGCGGGGGTCATGAGCAGTTCTTC
.	TRBV29-1	TRBJ1-1	15	.	CSVEGAGPARTEAFF	TGCAGCGTTGAGGGTGCAGGGCCGGCAAGAACTGAAGCTTTCTTT
.	TRBV27	TRBJ2-3	16	TRBD2	CASSFQQGGGTDTQYF	TGTGCCAGCAGTTTCCAACAGGGCGGGGGGACAGATACGCAGTATTTT
.	TRBV5-4	TRBJ2-7	15	.	CASSLAGSASYEQYF	TGTGCCAGCAGCTTGGCCGGGTCAGCTTCCTACGAGCAGTACTTC
.	TRBV30	TRBJ2-7	16	TRBD2	CAWSAKAGGPLYEQYF	TGTGCCTGGAGTGCAAAGGCGGGGGGCCCGTTATACGAGCAGTACTTC
once	TRBV27	TRBJ1-2	16	.	CASSLNGAEALYGYTF	TGTGCCAGCAGTTTGAATGGAGCAGAAGCCCTCTATGGCTACACCTTC
.	TRBV7-9	TRBJ1-3	16	TRBD1	CASSPLGTAGRNTIYF	TGTGCCAGCAGCCCGTTAGGGACAGCGGGACGAAACACCATATATTTT
.	TRBV19	TRBJ1-2	13	.	CASSETASYGYTF	TGTGCCAGTAGTGAGACAGCGAGCTATGGCTACACCTTC
.	TRBV6-5	TRBJ1-1	15	TRBD1	CASSTTGTGGTEAFF	TGTGCCAGCAGTACAACCGGGACAGGGGGCACTGAAGCTTTCTTT
.	TRBV5-1	TRBJ2-2	16	TRBD1	CASSLAGQGNTGELFF	TGCGCCAGCAGCTTGGCGGGACAGGGGAACACCGGGGAGCTGTTTTTT
.	TRBV10-2	TRBJ2-7	14	TRBD2	CASSLTSGGYEQYF	TGCGCCAGCAGTTTGACTAGCGGAGGCTACGAGCAGTACTTC
.	TRBV25-1	TRBJ1-2	14	TRBD1	CASSPGQAQPGYTF	TGTGCCAGCAGTCCGGGACAGGCCCAACCCGGCTACACCTTC
few	TRBV7-2	TRBJ1-5	14	TRBD1	CASSSDRGNQPQHF	TGTGCCAGCAGCTCGGACAGGGGCAATCAGCCCCAGCATTTT
.	TRBV6-1	TRBJ2-7	15	TRBD2	CASSGGLAGPREQYF	TGTGCCAGCAGTGGTGGACTAGCGGGACCTAGGGAGCAGTACTTC
.	TRBV19	TRBJ1-1	17	TRBD1	CASTFLGRGPRDTEAFF	TGTGCCAGTACCTTTTTAGGCAGGGGGCCCCGGGACACTGAAGCTTTCTTT
.	TRBV11-2	TRBJ2-3	15	TRBD2	CASRRAGGKADTQYF	TGTGCCAGCAGGAGAGCGGGAGGCAAGGCAGATACGCAGTATTTT
.	TRBV14	TRBJ2-5	13	TRBD2	CASSPGLQETQYF	TGTGCCAGCAGTCCGGGACTACAAGAGACCCAGTACTTC
.	TRBV2	TRBJ2-3	13	.	CASSDQRQGWWYF	TGTGCCAGCAGTGATCAGCGGCAGGGGTGGTGGTATTTT
.	TRBV28	TRBJ1-2	12	.	CASFSRGFGYTF	TGTGCCAGCTTTTCTAGGGGTTTTGGCTACACCTTC
once	TRBV7-2	TRBJ2-7	13	.	CASSLRASYEQYF	TGTGCCAGCAGCTTGAGGGCTTCCTACGAGCAGTACTTC
.	TRBV28	TRBJ1-1	13	.	CASSRRGDTEAFF	TGTGCCAGCAGCCGGCGGGGCGACACTGAAGCTTTCTTT
.	TRBV5-1	TRBJ1-2	13	.	CASSMTQNYGYTF	TGCGCCAGCAGCATGACACAGAACTATGGCTACACCTTC
.	TRBV6-1	TRBJ2-7	14	TRBD2	CASSEAGGRNEQYF	TGTGCCAGCAGTGAAGCGGGGGGGAGGAACGAGCAGTACTTC
few	TRBV10-3	TRBJ1-5	15	.	CAISESSTPNQPQHF	TGTGCCATCAGTGAGTCATCGACTCCTAATCAGCCCCAGCATTTT
.	TRBV19	TRBJ2-7	15	TRBD1	CASSSPGQGSYEQYF	TGTGCCAGTAGTTCCCCCGGACAGGGGAGCTACGAGCAGTACTTC
.	TRBV7-2	TRBJ2-7	11	.	CASSLANEQYF	TGTGCCAGCAGCTTGGCAAACGAGCAGTACTTC
.	TRBV6-4	TRBJ1-2	14	TRBD1	CASSDGQGAYGYTF	TGTGCCAGCAGTGATGGACAGGGGGCATATGGCTACACCTTC
.	TRBV5-1	TRBJ2-5	14	.	CASSLGGVRETQYF	TGCGCCAGCAGCTTGGGGGGAGTCCGGGAGACCCAGTACTTC
.	TRBV10-3	TRBJ2-3	12	.	CAIKESTDTQYF	TGTGCCATCAAAGAGTCCACAGATACGCAGTATTTT
.	TRBV5-1	TRBJ1-1	13	.	CASSIGWGTEAFF	TGCGCCAGCAGTATCGGGTGGGGCACTGAAGCTTTCTTT
.	TRBV30	TRBJ2-3	14	TRBD1	CAWALGQGAGTQYF	TGTGCCTGGGCCCTAGGACAGGGGGCCGGTACGCAGTATTTT
.	TRBV7-2	TRBJ2-3	16	TRBD2	CASSLVPAGGTDTQYF	TGTGCCAGCAGCTTAGTCCCAGCGGGGGGGACAGATACGCAGTATTTT
.	TRBV7-9	TRBJ2-3	17	TRBD1	CASSLGRTGQGTDTQYF	TGTGCCAGCAGCTTAGGACGAACGGGACAGGGCACAGATACGCAGTATTTT
.	TRBV7-8	TRBJ1-2	15	TRBD1	CASSLAGTGGIGYTF	TGTGCCAGCAGCTTAGCCGGGACAGGGGGTATTGGCTACACCTTC
.	TRBV5-1	TRBJ1-2	14	.	CASSLDLGNYGYTF	TGCGCCAGCAGCTTGGACCTCGGTAACTATGGCTACACCTTC
.	TRBV30	TRBJ1-1	14	.	CAWSVGGMNTEAFF	TGTGCCTGGAGTGTGGGGGGGATGAACACTGAAGCTTTCTTT
once	TRBV6-5	TRBJ2-7	12	.	CASTGTSYEQYF	TGTGCCAGCACAGGGACTTCCTACGAGCAGTACTTC
.	TRBV9	TRBJ2-7	15	TRBD2	CASSVGLAGKYEQYF	TGTGCCAGCAGCGTTGGACTAGCGGGGAAATACGAGCAGTACTTC
.	TRBV7-9	TRBJ2-3	13	TRBD1	CASSYRGEDTQYF	TGTGCCAGCAGCTACAGGGGTGAAGATACGCAGTATTTT
.	TRBV7-9	TRBJ2-3	14	.	CASSLQPSTDTQYF	TGTGCCAGCAGCTTGCAGCCTTCCACAGATACGCAGTATTTT
.	TRBV2	TRBJ2-4	11	.	CASSDHYIQYF	TGTGCCAGCAGTGACCACTACATTCAGTACTTC
.	TRBV15	TRBJ1-1	12	TRBD1	CATSRDWGQGFF	TGTGCCACCAGCAGAGATTGGGGACAGGGTTTCTTT
.	TRBV5-4	TRBJ2-1	16	TRBD2	CASSAGAGRSYNEQFF	TGTGCCAGCAGCGCGGGAGCGGGGAGATCCTACAATGAGCAGTTCTTC
.	TRBV7-2	TRBJ2-7	13	TRBD1	CASSRDRDYEQYF	TGTGCCAGCAGCCGGGACAGGGACTACGAGCAGTACTTC
.	TRBV18	TRBJ1-5	15	TRBD1	CASSSQGLGNQPQHF	TGTGCCAGCTCATCACAGGGGTTGGGCAATCAGCCCCAGCATTTT
.	TRBV19	TRBJ2-3	14	.	CASNSGQLTDTQYF	TGTGCCAGTAATTCAGGACAGCTCACAGATACGCAGTATTTT
.	TRBV6-1	TRBJ2-7	15	.	CASSEVAVHSYEQYF	TGTGCCAGCAGTGAAGTGGCAGTGCATTCCTACGAGCAGTACTTC
.	TRBV5-4	TRBJ2-7	15	TRBD1	CASSHPGQVTYEQYF	TGTGCCAGCAGCCATCCGGGACAGGTAACCTACGAGCAGTACTTC
.	TRBV28	TRBJ1-5	15	.	CASSLGTPSNQPQHF	TGTGCCAGCAGTTTAGGGACACCTAGCAATCAGCCCCAGCATTTT
.	TRBV18	TRBJ1-2	15	TRBD1	CASSPDRTGGDGYTF	TGTGCCAGCTCACCAGACCGGACAGGGGGGGATGGCTACACCTTC
.	TRBV30	TRBJ2-2	12	.	CAWSFDTGELFF	TGTGCCTGGAGTTTTGACACCGGGGAGCTGTTTTTT
.	TRBV29-1	TRBJ2-3	14	.	CSVDDSTSTDTQYF	TGCAGCGTTGATGACAGTACTAGCACAGATACGCAGTATTTT